These 23 T cell receptor beta chains came from one sample sequenced in a study of technical replicates of blood from a handful of donors. Using immunoSEQ multiplex PCR, the repertoire was profiled, and TCRdb retains in-frame clones only, with some absent. This table holds about 75,000 clones, approximately 97% found once. The sequenced material came from T cells isolated from PBMCs. These receptor sequences come from a human donor in good health.

This sequence joins TRBV19 and TRBJ1-1; 9 bases line up with TRBD1. The CDR3 loop spans 17 amino acids. CDR1 LNHDA and CDR2 SQIVND come from the germline V gene (reference sequence). The V segment lost 8 bases and the J segment 0 bases; nucleotides outside the gene matches: 13. In nucleotides, the CDR3 is TGTGCCAGTCGCCGCGGGACAGGGATGTTCATGAACACTGAAGCTTTCTTT. Translation gives CASRRGTGMFMNTEAFF.

The chain links TRBV28 to TRBJ1-4; 7 bases match TRBD1. CDR1 is MDHEN and CDR2 is SYDVKM in the germline V gene. This CDR3 comprises 12 residues. After removal of 10 bases from V and 7 bases from J, the junction contained 6 bases not matched to a gene. Written as DNA, the CDR3 is TGTGCCACCAGGGGGGCGGGTGAAAAACTGTTTTTT. Translation: CATRGAGEKLFF.

The chain uses TRBV6-5 and TRBJ2-7; perhaps TRBD1 as D (6 bases). The germline gives CDR1 MNHEY, CDR2 SVGAGI. The V gene lost 6 bases and the J gene lost 2 bases, with 17 bases spanning the gap. There are 15 residues in the CDR3. The CDR3 sequence is CASSRLSGEPYEQYF. DNA of the CDR3: TGTGCCAGCAGCCGGTTATCAGGGGAACCCTACGAGCAGTACTTC.

This clone was counted only a few times. The junction shows a germline mismatch at one end, possibly a read error. The chain joins TRBV7-7 to TRBJ1-4; unclear D gene. Germline V gene lookup returns CDR1 SSHAT and CDR2 FNYEAQ (reference sequence). This CDR3 contains 13 residues. The CDR3 here is CASSLGGDEKLFF. The CDR3 coding sequence is TGTGCTAGCAGCTTAGGCGGTGATGAAAAACTGTTTTTT.

The gene calls are TRBV7-2 and TRBJ2-1, with 11 bases aligning to TRBD2. CDR1 SGHTA and CDR2 FQGNSA come from the germline V gene. Trimming removed 1 base from V and 8 bases from J; junction bases left unmatched: 7. This CDR3 comprises 16 residues. The CDR3 loop is CASSLVATSGTDEQFF. CDR3 in DNA: TGTGCCAGCAGCTTAGTAGCGACTAGCGGGACCGATGAGCAGTTCTTC.

The chain recombines TRBV30 with TRBJ1-3; D is unclear. Trimming stripped 1 base from V and 6 bases from J, with 19 bases between. Germline V lookup: CDR1 GTSNPN, CDR2 SVGIG (reference sequence). CDR3 length: 16 residues. This CDR3 reads CAWSGAAGPYLNTIYF. In DNA form, the CDR3 reads TGTGCCTGGAGTGGGGCGGCGGGCCCCTACTTAAACACCATATATTTT.

The rearrangement uses TRBV10-3 and TRBJ2-7; weak D call: TRBD2 (5 bases). This CDR3 has 14 residues. The V gene lost 3 bases and the J gene lost 6 bases, with 15 bases spanning the gap. CDR1 and CDR2 (germline): ENHRY, SYGVKD. CDR3 bases: TGTGCCATCAGTGATAGCGTCAGTCCCCCCGAGCAGTACTTC. Encoded protein: CAISDSVSPPEQYF.

The V call is TRBV27, the J call TRBJ2-7, with a possible D match to TRBD2 (6 bases). V was clipped by 5 bases and J by 1 base, with 12 bases between them. The CDR3 is made up of 14 amino acids. CDR1 is MNHEY, CDR2 SMNVEV, per germline (reference sequence). The CDR3 reads CASSTPRESYEQYF. The DNA of the CDR3 is TGTGCCAGCAGTACTCCACGGGAGTCCTACGAGCAGTACTTC.

The V gene is TRBV5-1, the J gene TRBJ2-5, with a possible D match to TRBD2 (6 bases). The length of the CDR3 is 14 residues. V lost 4 bases, J lost 5 bases, and 15 bases lay in between. CDR1 and CDR2 from the germline V gene are SGHRS and YFSETQ. CDR3 protein: CASSPFSSGETQYF. In nucleotides, the CDR3 is TGCGCCAGCAGCCCCTTCAGCAGCGGGGAGACCCAGTACTTC.

The chain recombines TRBV6-5 with TRBJ1-4; 10 bases line up with TRBD1. The CDR3 is 15 amino acids. V trimming: 0 bases; J trimming: 6 bases; junction bases outside the gene matches: 1. Germline CDR1 is MNHEY and CDR2 is SVGAGI. The CDR3 loop is CASSYSGTGDEKLFF. CDR3 bases: TGTGCCAGCAGTTACTCTGGGACAGGGGATGAAAAACTGTTTTTT.

The J gene is TRBJ2-3, the V gene TRBV4-2; TRBD2 is a possible D gene (5 bases). This CDR3 comprises 13 residues. Germline V gene data show CDR1 as LGHNA and CDR2 as YNFKEQ. V lost 6 bases, J lost 4 bases, and 11 bases lay in between. DNA for the CDR3: TGTGCCAGCAGTTATACAGCGGCAGATACGCAGTATTTT. It encodes CASSYTAADTQYF.

V usage is TRBV27 and J usage is TRBJ1-3, with 7 bases matching TRBD1. Germline values: CDR1 MNHEY, CDR2 SMNVEV (reference sequence). V gave up 0 bases and J gave up 4 bases; unmatched junction bases: 12. The CDR3 totals 18 residues. CDR3 nucleotide sequence: TGTGCCAGCAGTTTATCACCTAACGGAGGGGGCGTAGGAAACACCATATATTTT. This translates into CASSLSPNGGGVGNTIYF.

The genes are TRBV29-1 and TRBJ1-3; D might be TRBD1 (6 bases). Trimming removed 7 bases from V and 0 bases from J, with 16 bases in between. The CDR3 has 15 residues. The germline CDR1 and CDR2 sequences are SQVTM and ANQGSEA. This CDR3 reads CSALGGANSGNTIYF. The CDR3, as DNA: TGCAGCGCCCTCGGGGGGGCGAACTCTGGAAACACCATATATTTT.

The chain combines TRBV19 with TRBJ2-3; 8 nucleotides agree with TRBD2. Germline V gene lookup returns CDR1 LNHDA and CDR2 SQIVND (reference sequence). V gave up 7 bases and J gave up 2 bases; unmatched junction bases: 11. The CDR3 spans 16 residues. This CDR3 is CASKTSALSFTDTQYF. DNA for the CDR3: TGTGCCAGTAAGACTAGCGCACTATCCTTCACAGATACGCAGTATTTT.

The rearrangement links TRBV5-1 to TRBJ2-3, with 12 bases lining up with TRBD2. The CDR3 is 16 amino acids. V shed 4 bases and J 4 bases; nucleotides not matched to a gene: 7. In germline, CDR1 is SGHRS, CDR2 YFSETQ. The DNA of the CDR3 is TGCGCCAGCAGCCTGGATCTAGCGGGAGGGTCAGATACGCAGTATTTT. Translating gives CASSLDLAGGSDTQYF.

The V call is TRBV2, the J call TRBJ2-2; 14 bases line up with TRBD2. The CDR3 extends over 16 amino acids. CDR1 and CDR2 (germline): SNHLY, FYNNEI. V lost 11 bases and J lost 3; bases outside the gene matches: 8. This CDR3 is CAWGTSGSAYTGELFF. CDR3 nucleotide sequence: TGTGCCTGGGGGACTAGCGGGAGCGCATACACCGGGGAGCTGTTTTTT. Supplemented by reference TRBV2 and TRBJ2-2, the full variable domain reads EPEVTQTPSHQVTQMGQEVILRCVPISNHLYFYWYRQILGQKVEFLVSFYNNEISEKSEIFDDQFSVERPDGSNFTLKIRSTKLEDSAMYFCAWGTSGSAYTGELFFGEGSRLTVL.

This clone was recorded once. The rearrangement joins TRBV29-1 to TRBJ1-2; 11 bases are shared with TRBD1. CDR1 and CDR2 (germline): SQVTM, ANQGSEA. The CDR3 consists of 13 residues. The V and J ends lost 7 bases and 5 bases, in that order; junction bases with no gene match: 6. The CDR3 coding sequence is TGCAGCGCCGGGGGACAGGGGGAATATGGCTACACCTTC. Its translation: CSAGGQGEYGYTF.

The J gene is TRBJ1-5, the V gene TRBV19; D is perhaps TRBD1 (6 bases). V was clipped by 6 bases and J by 5 bases, with 17 bases between them. The CDR3 is made up of 15 amino acids. The V gene's germline CDR1 is LNHDA and CDR2 SQIVND (reference sequence). As DNA, the CDR3 is TGTGCCAGTAGCTTAGACCCAGGGGTTGATCAGCCCCAGCATTTT. Its translation is CASSLDPGVDQPQHF.

The chain is built from TRBV30 and TRBJ1-1, with TRBD1 identical over 8 bases. CDR1 GTSNPN and CDR2 SVGIG come from the germline V gene (reference sequence). V shed 0 bases, J shed 11 bases, and the junction held 11 bases outside the gene matches. The CDR3 has 14 residues. The CDR3 DNA reads as TGTGCCTGGAGTGTAGCAGGGGGCGGTGGTGCGGCTTTCTTT. Protein product: CAWSVAGGGGAAFF.

The CDR3 loop reads CASSLVQHNYGYTF. The DNA for the CDR3 is TGTGCCAGCAGCTTAGTACAGCACAACTATGGCTACACCTTC. The V and J genes are TRBV7-8 and TRBJ1-2; D not resolved. From germline, CDR1 is SGHVS and CDR2 FQNEAQ. Trimming pared 1 base from V and 2 bases from J, leaving 8 bases between. This CDR3 region has 14 residues.

V usage is TRBV11-2 and J usage is TRBJ2-3; 11 nucleotides match TRBD2. CDR3 length: 15 residues. The junction had 7 bases not matched to a gene; V was cut back by 6 bases and J by 5 bases. Germline values: CDR1 SGHAT, CDR2 FQNNGV. The CDR3 loop reads CASRLTSGRLDTQYF. The CDR3 nucleotides read TGTGCCAGCAGGCTTACTAGCGGGAGATTAGATACGCAGTATTTT.

This clone was recorded only once. This rearrangement joins TRBV4-2 to TRBJ2-5; TRBD2 agrees at 15 bases. This CDR3 is built from 16 residues. After removal of 1 base from V and 5 bases from J, the junction contained 2 bases not matched to a gene. Germline loops: CDR1 LGHNA, CDR2 YNFKEQ. The CDR3 region is CASSQAGTSGRETQYF. For the CDR3, the DNA is TGTGCCAGCAGCCAAGCTGGGACTAGCGGGAGGGAGACCCAGTACTTC.

The chain uses TRBV9 and TRBJ2-7, with D possibly TRBD1 on 6 matching bases. Trimming left V 4 bases short and J 5 bases short, with 13 bases between. This CDR3 contains 13 residues. Germline CDR1 SGDLS, CDR2 YYNGEE. Here the CDR3 DNA reads TGTGCCAGCAGCTATGGTAACAGGGACGAGCAGTACTTC. Its translation is CASSYGNRDEQYF.